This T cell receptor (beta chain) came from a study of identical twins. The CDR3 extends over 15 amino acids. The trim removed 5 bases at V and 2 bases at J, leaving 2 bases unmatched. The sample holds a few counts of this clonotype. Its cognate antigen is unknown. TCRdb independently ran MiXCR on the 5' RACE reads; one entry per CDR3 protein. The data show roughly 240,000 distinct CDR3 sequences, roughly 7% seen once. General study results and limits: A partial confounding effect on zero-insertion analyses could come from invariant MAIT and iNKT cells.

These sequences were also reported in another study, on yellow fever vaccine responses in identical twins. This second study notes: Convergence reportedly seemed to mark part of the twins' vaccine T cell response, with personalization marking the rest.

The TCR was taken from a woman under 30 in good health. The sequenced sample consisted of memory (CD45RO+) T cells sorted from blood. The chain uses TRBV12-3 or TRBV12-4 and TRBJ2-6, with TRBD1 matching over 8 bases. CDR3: CASSEQGAGANVLTF. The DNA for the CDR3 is TGTGCCAGCAGTGAACAGGGGGCTGGGGCCAACGTCCTGACTTTC.